Listed below are T cell receptor beta chains from one sample, sequenced in a study of regulatory T cells in long-lasting Graves disease. TCRdb redid the calling of the multiplex PCR reads with MiXCR, one entry per CDR3 protein. The sample holds over 450,000 distinct CDR3 sequences, more than 10% seen once. This sample also appeared in a second study, on T cells in Graves' hyperthyroidism and ophthalmopathy.

The sequencing used peripheral blood mononuclear cells (PBMCs), collected at new diagnosis, from a patient treated with antithyroid drugs. The source is a woman aged 25 to 39 with Graves disease. CDR3s include the opening cysteine and the closing phenylalanine or tryptophan. A D gene is named only where the DNA matches it firmly. Clone size is stated in some rows and not others, as once, few, many or a class when expanded.

j_call: TRBJ2-7
d_call: TRBD1
cdr3_length: 14
clone_size: many
v_call: TRBV5-1
cdr3_aa: CASSLGTGWYEQYF
cdr3_nt: TGCGCCAGCAGCTTGGGGACAGGGTGGTACGAGCAGTACTTC

j_call: TRBJ2-7
d_call: TRBD2
cdr3_length: 14
clone_size: many
v_call: TRBV27
cdr3_aa: CASSFHRTSYEQYF
cdr3_nt: TGTGCCAGCAGTTTCCACCGGACTAGCTACGAGCAGTACTTC

j_call: TRBJ2-1
d_call: TRBD2
cdr3_length: 15
clone_size: many
v_call: TRBV2
cdr3_aa: CATGGLAGFFNEQFF
cdr3_nt: TGTGCCACCGGGGGGTTAGCGGGATTCTTCAATGAGCAGTTCTTC

j_call: TRBJ1-1
d_call: -
cdr3_length: 14
clone_size: -
v_call: TRBV28
cdr3_aa: CASREIRENTEAFF
cdr3_nt: TGTGCCAGCAGAGAGATAAGAGAGAACACTGAAGCTTTCTTT

j_call: TRBJ2-7
d_call: TRBD1
cdr3_length: 13
clone_size: -
v_call: TRBV2
cdr3_aa: CASSWTGDYEQYF
cdr3_nt: TGTGCCAGCAGTTGGACAGGGGACTACGAGCAGTACTTC

j_call: TRBJ2-7
d_call: -
cdr3_length: 16
clone_size: many
v_call: TRBV11-2
cdr3_aa: CASSFSLTQGEGEQYF
cdr3_nt: TGTGCCAGCAGCTTTAGTCTGACACAGGGGGAGGGCGAGCAGTACTTC

j_call: TRBJ1-1
d_call: -
cdr3_length: 14
clone_size: many
v_call: TRBV18
cdr3_aa: CASSPPFHTTEAFF
cdr3_nt: TGTGCCAGCTCACCACCGTTCCATACTACTGAAGCTTTCTTT

j_call: TRBJ1-6
d_call: -
cdr3_length: 17
clone_size: many
v_call: TRBV28
cdr3_aa: CASSLAQRSSYNSPLHF
cdr3_nt: TGTGCCAGCAGTTTAGCTCAGCGAAGCTCCTATAATTCACCCCTCCACTTT

j_call: TRBJ2-1
d_call: -
cdr3_length: 15
clone_size: many
v_call: TRBV9
cdr3_aa: CASTGGTHSYNEQFF
cdr3_nt: TGTGCCAGCACAGGCGGGACCCACTCCTACAATGAGCAGTTCTTC

j_call: TRBJ1-1
d_call: -
cdr3_length: 13
clone_size: -
v_call: TRBV2
cdr3_aa: CASRPSDYLGAFF
cdr3_nt: TGTGCCAGCAGGCCCTCCGATTACCTCGGGGCTTTCTTT

j_call: TRBJ1-5
d_call: -
cdr3_length: 13
clone_size: -
v_call: TRBV24-1
cdr3_aa: CATSDNSDQPQHF
cdr3_nt: TGTGCCACCAGTGATAATTCGGATCAGCCCCAGCATTTT

j_call: TRBJ1-2
d_call: TRBD1
cdr3_length: 15
clone_size: -
v_call: TRBV27
cdr3_aa: CASSSLGQGHYGYTF
cdr3_nt: TGTGCCAGCAGTTCCCTAGGACAGGGTCACTATGGCTACACCTTC

j_call: TRBJ1-1
d_call: TRBD1
cdr3_length: 13
clone_size: many
v_call: TRBV9
cdr3_aa: CASSVGQGTEAFF
cdr3_nt: TGTGCCAGCAGCGTGGGACAGGGCACTGAAGCTTTCTTT

j_call: TRBJ2-7
d_call: -
cdr3_length: 13
clone_size: -
v_call: TRBV20-1
cdr3_aa: CSASERPSYEQYF
cdr3_nt: TGCAGTGCTAGCGAGAGACCTTCCTACGAGCAGTACTTC

j_call: TRBJ2-2
d_call: TRBD2
cdr3_length: 17
clone_size: few
v_call: TRBV15
cdr3_aa: CATSRDLLAGNTGELFF
cdr3_nt: TGTGCCACCAGCAGAGATCTACTAGCGGGTAACACCGGGGAGCTGTTTTTT

j_call: TRBJ1-6
d_call: -
cdr3_length: 17
clone_size: -
v_call: TRBV27
cdr3_aa: CASSPSGAVSYNSPLHF
cdr3_nt: TGTGCCAGCAGTCCTTCGGGGGCAGTCTCCTATAATTCACCCCTCCACTTT

j_call: TRBJ2-1
d_call: TRBD2
cdr3_length: 17
clone_size: few
v_call: TRBV4-2
cdr3_aa: CASSQARTSGFYNEQFF
cdr3_nt: TGTGCCAGCAGCCAGGCGAGGACTAGCGGATTTTACAATGAGCAGTTCTTC

j_call: TRBJ1-2
d_call: -
cdr3_length: 17
clone_size: few
v_call: TRBV5-4
cdr3_aa: CASSLARTGGVNYGYTF
cdr3_nt: TGTGCCAGCAGCTTGGCCAGGACTGGGGGCGTCAACTATGGCTACACCTTC

j_call: TRBJ1-4
d_call: -
cdr3_length: 16
clone_size: many
v_call: TRBV12-3/TRBV12-4
cdr3_aa: CASSLGGDVRLEELFF
cdr3_nt: TGTGCCAGCAGTTTGGGTGGGGATGTCCGCCTTGAGGAACTGTTTTTT

j_call: TRBJ2-7
d_call: TRBD2
cdr3_length: 15
clone_size: few
v_call: TRBV4-3
cdr3_aa: CASSERTSGNYEQYF
cdr3_nt: TGCGCCAGCAGCGAGCGGACTAGCGGGAACTACGAGCAGTACTTC

j_call: TRBJ2-3
d_call: TRBD2
cdr3_length: 16
clone_size: many
v_call: TRBV30
cdr3_aa: CAWSLPSSGSPDTQYF
cdr3_nt: TGTGCCTGGAGCCTCCCTTCTAGCGGGAGCCCAGATACGCAGTATTTT

j_call: TRBJ1-1
d_call: -
cdr3_length: 13
clone_size: many
v_call: TRBV29-1
cdr3_aa: CSAEQAINTEAFF
cdr3_nt: TGCAGCGCTGAACAGGCGATCAACACTGAAGCTTTCTTT

j_call: TRBJ2-7
d_call: TRBD1
cdr3_length: 14
clone_size: -
v_call: TRBV5-6
cdr3_aa: CASSPTGEAHEQYF
cdr3_nt: TGTGCCAGCAGCCCGACAGGGGAGGCACACGAGCAGTACTTC

j_call: TRBJ1-2
d_call: -
cdr3_length: 13
clone_size: few
v_call: TRBV5-1
cdr3_aa: CASSLAPGRDYTF
cdr3_nt: TGCGCCAGCAGCTTGGCTCCCGGGAGGGATTACACCTTC

j_call: TRBJ1-1
d_call: TRBD1
cdr3_length: 15
clone_size: few
v_call: TRBV4-2
cdr3_aa: CASSHPGQQNTEAFF
cdr3_nt: TGTGCCAGCAGCCATCCGGGACAGCAAAACACTGAAGCTTTCTTT

j_call: TRBJ2-7
d_call: -
cdr3_length: 14
clone_size: many
v_call: TRBV28
cdr3_aa: CASSSAGSRGEQYF
cdr3_nt: TGTGCCAGCAGTTCCGCGGGTAGTAGAGGCGAGCAGTACTTC

j_call: TRBJ2-7
d_call: -
cdr3_length: 11
clone_size: -
v_call: TRBV5-6
cdr3_aa: CASGLAHEQYF
cdr3_nt: TGTGCCAGCGGCTTAGCCCACGAGCAGTACTTC

j_call: TRBJ1-5
d_call: -
cdr3_length: 16
clone_size: few
v_call: TRBV7-8
cdr3_aa: CASSLVGAPSNQPQHF
cdr3_nt: TGTGCCAGCAGCTTAGTAGGGGCCCCGAGCAATCAGCCCCAGCATTTT

j_call: TRBJ2-3
d_call: -
cdr3_length: 14
clone_size: many
v_call: TRBV27
cdr3_aa: CASSLYSSEDTQYF
cdr3_nt: TGTGCCAGCAGTTTATACTCTAGCGAGGATACGCAGTATTTT

j_call: TRBJ1-1
d_call: -
cdr3_length: 15
clone_size: many
v_call: TRBV30
cdr3_aa: CAWTDFGTPSTEAFF
cdr3_nt: TGTGCCTGGACCGACTTCGGGACCCCGAGCACTGAAGCTTTCTTT

j_call: TRBJ1-2
d_call: -
cdr3_length: 16
clone_size: -
v_call: TRBV7-2
cdr3_aa: CASSLGTGIANYGYTF
cdr3_nt: TGTGCCAGCAGCTTAGGAACGGGGATAGCTAACTATGGCTACACCTTC

j_call: TRBJ2-5
d_call: TRBD1
cdr3_length: 14
clone_size: -
v_call: TRBV20-1
cdr3_aa: CSARDWTGGETQYF
cdr3_nt: TGCAGTGCTAGAGATTGGACAGGGGGGGAGACCCAGTACTTC

j_call: TRBJ2-1
d_call: TRBD2
cdr3_length: 15
clone_size: many
v_call: TRBV20-1
cdr3_aa: CSARDLGTSRYEQFF
cdr3_nt: TGCAGTGCTAGAGATCTAGGGACTAGTCGTTATGAGCAGTTCTTC

j_call: TRBJ2-7
d_call: TRBD1
cdr3_length: 14
clone_size: few
v_call: TRBV10-3
cdr3_aa: CAMQFGTGNYEQYF
cdr3_nt: TGTGCCATGCAGTTCGGGACAGGTAACTACGAGCAGTACTTC

j_call: TRBJ1-1
d_call: -
cdr3_length: 15
clone_size: -
v_call: TRBV7-2
cdr3_aa: CASSLEAGGNTEAFF
cdr3_nt: TGTGCCAGCAGCTTAGAGGCCGGTGGGAACACTGAAGCTTTCTTT

j_call: TRBJ1-1
d_call: -
cdr3_length: 15
clone_size: -
v_call: TRBV5-6
cdr3_aa: CASKGGQTMNTEAFF
cdr3_nt: TGTGCCAGCAAGGGAGGTCAGACAATGAACACTGAAGCTTTCTTT

j_call: TRBJ2-1
d_call: -
cdr3_length: 16
clone_size: -
v_call: TRBV24-1
cdr3_aa: CATSDPRGDSYNEQFF
cdr3_nt: TGTGCCACCAGTGATCCCCGGGGTGACTCCTACAATGAGCAGTTCTTC

j_call: TRBJ2-5
d_call: -
cdr3_length: 14
clone_size: many
v_call: TRBV9
cdr3_aa: CASSVAAVEETQYF
cdr3_nt: TGTGCCAGCAGCGTAGCAGCGGTTGAAGAGACCCAGTACTTC

j_call: TRBJ2-7
d_call: -
cdr3_length: 14
clone_size: few
v_call: TRBV11-2
cdr3_aa: CASSLPKGGGEQYF
cdr3_nt: TGTGCCAGCAGCTTACCAAAAGGGGGAGGGGAGCAGTACTTC

j_call: TRBJ2-1
d_call: TRBD2
cdr3_length: 17
clone_size: many
v_call: TRBV7-6
cdr3_aa: CASSSMPPSGKDNEQFF
cdr3_nt: TGTGCCAGCAGCTCCATGCCCCCTAGCGGGAAGGACAATGAGCAGTTCTTC

j_call: TRBJ2-1
d_call: -
cdr3_length: 14
clone_size: -
v_call: TRBV30
cdr3_aa: CAGRSQTVYNEQFF
cdr3_nt: TGTGCCGGGAGATCACAGACAGTCTACAATGAGCAGTTCTTC

j_call: TRBJ2-5
d_call: TRBD1
cdr3_length: 16
clone_size: many
v_call: TRBV11-2
cdr3_aa: CASSSLMTGAQETQYF
cdr3_nt: TGTGCCAGCAGCTCGCTTATGACAGGGGCCCAAGAGACCCAGTACTTC

j_call: TRBJ1-2
d_call: -
cdr3_length: 12
clone_size: many
v_call: TRBV6-2/TRBV6-3
cdr3_aa: CASSRQSYGYTF
cdr3_nt: TGTGCCAGCAGTCGTCAGAGCTATGGCTACACCTTC

j_call: TRBJ1-3
d_call: -
cdr3_length: 13
clone_size: -
v_call: TRBV3-1
cdr3_aa: CASGRGNLNTIYF
cdr3_nt: TGTGCCAGCGGAAGAGGCAATTTGAACACCATATATTTT

j_call: TRBJ2-1
d_call: -
cdr3_length: 15
clone_size: many
v_call: TRBV28
cdr3_aa: CASNLPGPRYNEQFF
cdr3_nt: TGTGCCAGCAATCTGCCGGGACCGCGTTACAATGAGCAGTTCTTC

j_call: TRBJ2-1
d_call: TRBD2
cdr3_length: 18
clone_size: few
v_call: TRBV19
cdr3_aa: CASNPGLAGASSYNEQFF
cdr3_nt: TGTGCCAGTAATCCGGGACTAGCGGGAGCGAGCTCCTACAATGAGCAGTTCTTC

j_call: TRBJ2-2
d_call: TRBD2
cdr3_length: 17
clone_size: few
v_call: TRBV18
cdr3_aa: CASSPQRLAGAGGELFF
cdr3_nt: TGTGCCAGCTCACCACAAAGACTAGCGGGAGCCGGCGGGGAGCTGTTTTTT

j_call: TRBJ2-1
d_call: TRBD1
cdr3_length: 16
clone_size: few
v_call: TRBV12-3/TRBV12-4
cdr3_aa: CASREPSPGQGDEQFF
cdr3_nt: TGTGCCAGCAGGGAACCATCGCCGGGACAGGGGGATGAGCAGTTCTTC

j_call: TRBJ2-5
d_call: -
cdr3_length: 15
clone_size: many
v_call: TRBV5-1
cdr3_aa: CASSSPQVYQETQYF
cdr3_nt: TGCGCCAGCAGCTCTCCGCAGGTCTACCAAGAGACCCAGTACTTC

j_call: TRBJ1-2
d_call: -
cdr3_length: 13
clone_size: many
v_call: TRBV11-2
cdr3_aa: CASSPTGLYGYTF
cdr3_nt: TGTGCCAGCAGCCCAACGGGACTGTATGGCTACACCTTC

j_call: TRBJ1-2
d_call: -
cdr3_length: 16
clone_size: many
v_call: TRBV28
cdr3_aa: CASSFSPGGRPHGYTF
cdr3_nt: TGTGCCAGCAGTTTTTCCCCGGGGGGCAGGCCCCACGGCTACACCTTC

j_call: TRBJ1-6
d_call: -
cdr3_length: 15
clone_size: many
v_call: TRBV7-8
cdr3_aa: CASSPRTEVGSPLHF
cdr3_nt: TGTGCCAGCAGCCCCCGGACGGAAGTCGGGTCACCCCTCCACTTT

j_call: TRBJ2-7
d_call: TRBD1
cdr3_length: 13
clone_size: -
v_call: TRBV6-2/TRBV6-3
cdr3_aa: CAIGQGDSYEQYF
cdr3_nt: TGTGCCATCGGACAGGGAGACTCCTACGAGCAGTACTTC

j_call: TRBJ2-5
d_call: -
cdr3_length: 18
clone_size: many
v_call: TRBV6-5
cdr3_aa: CASSYSVTDYRYQETQYF
cdr3_nt: TGTGCCAGCAGTTACTCGGTTACAGACTACCGGTACCAAGAGACCCAGTACTTC

j_call: TRBJ2-5
d_call: TRBD1
cdr3_length: 14
clone_size: many
v_call: TRBV20-1
cdr3_aa: CSADDRVLQETQYF
cdr3_nt: TGCAGTGCTGACGACAGGGTATTACAAGAGACCCAGTACTTC

j_call: TRBJ2-2
d_call: -
cdr3_length: 15
clone_size: few
v_call: TRBV13
cdr3_aa: CASSSLLGGAGELFF
cdr3_nt: TGTGCCAGCAGCTCCCTTCTAGGAGGGGCCGGGGAGCTGTTTTTT

j_call: TRBJ2-1
d_call: TRBD2
cdr3_length: 13
clone_size: many
v_call: TRBV2
cdr3_aa: CASSELAGNEQFF
cdr3_nt: TGTGCCAGCAGTGAGCTAGCGGGCAATGAGCAGTTCTTC

j_call: TRBJ1-1
d_call: -
cdr3_length: 12
clone_size: many
v_call: TRBV11-1
cdr3_aa: CASSPHDTEAFF
cdr3_nt: TGTGCCAGCAGCCCTCATGACACTGAAGCTTTCTTT

j_call: TRBJ1-2
d_call: -
cdr3_length: 14
clone_size: -
v_call: TRBV25-1
cdr3_aa: CASSEPTVNYGYTF
cdr3_nt: TGTGCCAGCAGTGAACCTACAGTTAACTATGGCTACACCTTC

j_call: TRBJ2-4
d_call: TRBD1
cdr3_length: 15
clone_size: -
v_call: TRBV20-1
cdr3_aa: CSARSVQGAGNIQYF
cdr3_nt: TGCAGTGCTAGAAGCGTACAGGGGGCAGGAAACATTCAGTACTTC